This T cell receptor beta chain was sequenced for a study of T cells after posttransplantation cyclophosphamide. Study-level results: Donor CD8+ memory clones often dominated recipient blood repertoires at later times. TRB overlap between skin or GI tissue T cells and blood was limited. Recipient CMV seropositivity and CMV reactivation strongly tracked TRB clonality.

Control samples came 1 year after myeloablative marrow transplants with methotrexate plus calcineurin inhibitor. The CDR3 has 16 amino acids. Germline CDR1 SGDLS, CDR2 YYNGEE. V lost 3 bases to trimming and J lost 7 bases; unmatched junction nucleotides: 12. Points on this clone: The antigen remains unidentified.

Clones were read by immunoSEQ multiplex PCR, and TCRdb kept only the in-frame ones, dropping some. The repertoire has around 22,000 clones, around 90% of them found once; the top ten carry around 8.2%. Sequenced material: PBMCs, taken after an allogeneic stem cell transplant with a calcineurin inhibitor and methotrexate. The sequence was obtained from a female patient in her 50s who received an allogeneic stem cell transplant from an unrelated donor, was CMV-positive, and had chronic GVHD only. Some T cells may be graft donor cells. The rearrangement uses TRBV9 and TRBJ2-1; 8 nucleotides line up with TRBD2. The chain's CDR3 is CASSARYPGLVNEQFF. CDR3 nucleotides: TGTGCCAGCAGCGCAAGATATCCGGGACTAGTAAATGAGCAGTTCTTC.